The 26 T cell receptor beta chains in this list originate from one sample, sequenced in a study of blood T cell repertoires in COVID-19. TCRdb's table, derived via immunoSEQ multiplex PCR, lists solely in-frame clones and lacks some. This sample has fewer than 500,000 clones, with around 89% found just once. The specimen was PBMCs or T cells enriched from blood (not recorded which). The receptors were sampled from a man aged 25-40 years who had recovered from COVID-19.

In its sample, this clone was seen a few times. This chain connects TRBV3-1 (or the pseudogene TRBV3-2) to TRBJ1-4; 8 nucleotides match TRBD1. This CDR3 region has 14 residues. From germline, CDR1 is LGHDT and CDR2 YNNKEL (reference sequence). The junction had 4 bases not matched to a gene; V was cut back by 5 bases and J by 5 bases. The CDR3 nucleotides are TGTGCCAGCAGCTTACAGGGGGGAAATGAAAAACTGTTTTTT. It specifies CASSLQGGNEKLFF.

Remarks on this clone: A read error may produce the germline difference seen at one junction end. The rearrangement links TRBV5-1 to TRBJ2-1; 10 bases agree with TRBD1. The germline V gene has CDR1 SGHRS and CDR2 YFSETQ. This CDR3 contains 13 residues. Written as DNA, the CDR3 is TGCGCCAGCAGCTTGGACACCTTGGACAGGGGGATCTTC. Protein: CASSLDTLDRGIF.

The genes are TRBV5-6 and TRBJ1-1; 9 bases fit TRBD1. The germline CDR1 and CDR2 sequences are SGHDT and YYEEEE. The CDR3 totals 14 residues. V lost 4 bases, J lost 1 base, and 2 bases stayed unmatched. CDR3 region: CASSRGQGNTEAFF. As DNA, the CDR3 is TGTGCCAGCAGCCGGGGACAGGGGAACACTGAAGCTTTCTTT.

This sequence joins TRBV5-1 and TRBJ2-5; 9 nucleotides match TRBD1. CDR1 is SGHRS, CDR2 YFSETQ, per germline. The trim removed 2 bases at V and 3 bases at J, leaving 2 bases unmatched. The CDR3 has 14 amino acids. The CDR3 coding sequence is TGCGCCAGCAGCTTAGGACAGGGGAAAGAGACCCAGTACTTC. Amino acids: CASSLGQGKETQYF.

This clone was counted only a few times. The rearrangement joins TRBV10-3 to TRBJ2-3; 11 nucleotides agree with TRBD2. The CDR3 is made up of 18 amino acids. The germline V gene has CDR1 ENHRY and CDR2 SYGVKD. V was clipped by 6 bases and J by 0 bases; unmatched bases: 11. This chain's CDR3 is CAIRDPGLAEASTDTQYF. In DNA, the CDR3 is TGTGCCATCAGGGATCCGGGACTAGCGGAGGCTAGCACAGATACGCAGTATTTT.

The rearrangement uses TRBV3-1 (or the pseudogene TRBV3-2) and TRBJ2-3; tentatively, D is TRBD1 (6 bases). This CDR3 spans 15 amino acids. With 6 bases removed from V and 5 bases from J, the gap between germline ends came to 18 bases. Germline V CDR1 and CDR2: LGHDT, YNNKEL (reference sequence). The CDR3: CASRYSSRGEDTQYF. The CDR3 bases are TGTGCCAGCAGGTACAGTTCCAGGGGTGAAGATACGCAGTATTTT.

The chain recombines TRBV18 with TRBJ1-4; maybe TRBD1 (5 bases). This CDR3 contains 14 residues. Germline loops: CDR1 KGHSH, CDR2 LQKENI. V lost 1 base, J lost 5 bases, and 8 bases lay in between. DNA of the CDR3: TGTGCCAGCTCACCACGGCAGGGAAATGAAAAACTGTTTTTT. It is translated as CASSPRQGNEKLFF.

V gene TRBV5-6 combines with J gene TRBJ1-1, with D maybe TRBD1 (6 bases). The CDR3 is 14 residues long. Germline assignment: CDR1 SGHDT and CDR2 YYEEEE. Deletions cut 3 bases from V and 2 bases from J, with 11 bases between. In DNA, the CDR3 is TGTGCCAGCAGCTATGGACAGCCCAACACTGAAGCTTTCTTT. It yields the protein CASSYGQPNTEAFF.

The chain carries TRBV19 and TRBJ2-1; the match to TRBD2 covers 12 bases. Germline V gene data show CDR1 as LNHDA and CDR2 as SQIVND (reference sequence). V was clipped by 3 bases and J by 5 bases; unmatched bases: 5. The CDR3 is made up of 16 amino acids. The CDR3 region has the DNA TGTGCCAGTAGTATCTCACTAGCGGGAGGAAACAATGAGCAGTTCTTC. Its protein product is CASSISLAGGNNEQFF.

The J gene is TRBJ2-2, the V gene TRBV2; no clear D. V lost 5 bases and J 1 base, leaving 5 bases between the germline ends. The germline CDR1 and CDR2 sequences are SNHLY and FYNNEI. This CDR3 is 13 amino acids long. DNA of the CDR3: TGTGCCAGCAGTTGGAGGAACACCGGGGAGCTGTTTTTT. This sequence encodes CASSWRNTGELFF.

CDR3 DNA sequence: TGCGCCAGCAGCTTGGGGGAAACTAGCGGGAGATATCGAGAGACCCAGTACTTC. It specifies CASSLGETSGRYRETQYF. The chain couples TRBV5-1 to TRBJ2-5, with 11 bases that match TRBD2. The CDR3 has 18 residues. Germline V gene sequence: CDR1 SGHRS, CDR2 YFSETQ. V gave up 0 bases and J gave up 4 bases; unmatched junction bases: 11.

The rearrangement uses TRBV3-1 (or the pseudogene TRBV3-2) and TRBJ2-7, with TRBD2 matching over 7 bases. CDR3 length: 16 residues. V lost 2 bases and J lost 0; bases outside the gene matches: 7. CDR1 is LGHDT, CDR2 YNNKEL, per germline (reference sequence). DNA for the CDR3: TGTGCCAGCAGCCAATTTAGCGGGTTCAGCTCCTACGAGCAGTACTTC. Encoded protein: CASSQFSGFSSYEQYF.

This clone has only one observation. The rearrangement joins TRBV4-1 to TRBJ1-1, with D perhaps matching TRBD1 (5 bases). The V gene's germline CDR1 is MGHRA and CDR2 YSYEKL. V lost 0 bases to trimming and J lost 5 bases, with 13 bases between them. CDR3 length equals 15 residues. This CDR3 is CASSQDRPRGTEAFF. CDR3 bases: TGCGCCAGCAGCCAAGATCGTCCACGGGGGACTGAAGCTTTCTTT.

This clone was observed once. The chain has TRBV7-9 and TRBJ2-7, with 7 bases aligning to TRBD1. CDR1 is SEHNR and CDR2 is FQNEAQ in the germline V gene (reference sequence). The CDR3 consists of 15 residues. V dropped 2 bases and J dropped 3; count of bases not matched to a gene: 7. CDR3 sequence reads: CASSLMGQTFYEQYF. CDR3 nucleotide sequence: TGTGCCAGCAGCTTAATGGGACAGACCTTCTACGAGCAGTACTTC.

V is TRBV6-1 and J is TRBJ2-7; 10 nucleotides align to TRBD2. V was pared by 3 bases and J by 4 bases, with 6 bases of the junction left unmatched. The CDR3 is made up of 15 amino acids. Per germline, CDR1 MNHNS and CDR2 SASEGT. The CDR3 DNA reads TGTGCCAGCAGTGAGCCGGGACTAGCGCCTTACGAGCAGTACTTC. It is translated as CASSEPGLAPYEQYF.

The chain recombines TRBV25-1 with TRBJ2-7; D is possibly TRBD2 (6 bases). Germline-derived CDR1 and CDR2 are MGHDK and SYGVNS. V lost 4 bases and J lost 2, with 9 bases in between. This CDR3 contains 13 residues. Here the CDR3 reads CASSGTGAYEQYF. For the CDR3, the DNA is TGTGCCAGCAGTGGGACGGGGGCCTACGAGCAGTACTTC.

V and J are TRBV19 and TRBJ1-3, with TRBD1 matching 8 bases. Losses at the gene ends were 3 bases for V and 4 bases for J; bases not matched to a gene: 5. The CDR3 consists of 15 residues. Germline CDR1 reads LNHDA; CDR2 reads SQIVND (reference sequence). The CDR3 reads CASSIAGGNGNTIYF. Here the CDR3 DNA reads TGTGCCAGTAGTATCGCAGGGGGCAACGGAAACACCATATATTTT.

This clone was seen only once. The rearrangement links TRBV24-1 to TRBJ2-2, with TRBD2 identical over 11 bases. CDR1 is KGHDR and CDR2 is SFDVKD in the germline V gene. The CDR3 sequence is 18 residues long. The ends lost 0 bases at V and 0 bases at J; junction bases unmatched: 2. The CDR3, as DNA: TGTGCCACCAGTGATTTGCCTAGCGGGAGGCCGAACACCGGGGAGCTGTTTTTT. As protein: CATSDLPSGRPNTGELFF.

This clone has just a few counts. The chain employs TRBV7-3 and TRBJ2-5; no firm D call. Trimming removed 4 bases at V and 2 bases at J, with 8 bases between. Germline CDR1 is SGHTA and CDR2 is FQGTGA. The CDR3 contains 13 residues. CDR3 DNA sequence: TGTGCCAGCAGCTATAGCAGTCAAGAGACCCAGTACTTC. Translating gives CASSYSSQETQYF.

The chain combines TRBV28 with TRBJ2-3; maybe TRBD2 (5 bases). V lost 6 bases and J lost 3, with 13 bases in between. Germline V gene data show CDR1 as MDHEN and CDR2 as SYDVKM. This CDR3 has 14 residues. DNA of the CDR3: TGTGCCAGCAGCACCGGGATTAGGACAGATACGCAGTATTTT. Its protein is CASSTGIRTDTQYF.

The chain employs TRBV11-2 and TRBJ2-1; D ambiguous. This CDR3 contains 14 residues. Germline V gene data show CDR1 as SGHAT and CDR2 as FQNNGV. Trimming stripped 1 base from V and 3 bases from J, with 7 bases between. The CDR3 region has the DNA TGTGCCAGCAGCTTAGGGTTTAGCTACAATGAGCAGTTCTTC. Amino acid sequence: CASSLGFSYNEQFF.

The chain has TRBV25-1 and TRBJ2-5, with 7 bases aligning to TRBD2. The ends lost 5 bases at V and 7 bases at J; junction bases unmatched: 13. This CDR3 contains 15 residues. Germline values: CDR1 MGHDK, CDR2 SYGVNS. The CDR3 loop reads CASSPAGEVARTQYF. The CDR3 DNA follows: TGTGCCAGCAGTCCGGCGGGGGAAGTGGCTCGGACCCAGTACTTC. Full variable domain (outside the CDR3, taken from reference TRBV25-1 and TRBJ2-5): EADIYQTPRYLVIGTGKKITLECSQTMGHDKMYWYQQDPGMELHLIHYSYGVNSTEKGDLSSESTVSRIRTEHFPLTLESARPSHTSQYLCASSPAGEVARTQYFGPGTRLLVL.

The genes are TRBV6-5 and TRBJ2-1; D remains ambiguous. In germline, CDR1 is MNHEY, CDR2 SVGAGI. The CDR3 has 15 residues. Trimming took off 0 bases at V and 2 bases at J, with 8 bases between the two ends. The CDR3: CASSYSGQTYNEQFF. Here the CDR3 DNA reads TGTGCCAGCAGTTACTCGGGCCAGACCTACAATGAGCAGTTCTTC.

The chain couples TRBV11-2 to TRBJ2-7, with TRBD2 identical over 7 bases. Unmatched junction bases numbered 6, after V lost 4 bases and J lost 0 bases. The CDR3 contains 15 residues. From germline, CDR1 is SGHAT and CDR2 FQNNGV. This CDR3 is CASSSLADYSYEQYF. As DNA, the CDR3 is TGTGCCAGCAGCTCTCTAGCGGATTACTCCTACGAGCAGTACTTC.

The CDR3 region is CASSFLRGGGYGYTF. In DNA, the CDR3 is TGTGCCAGCAGCTTCCTTAGAGGTGGAGGCTATGGCTACACCTTC. The chain combines TRBV5-6 with TRBJ1-2; D unresolved. The CDR3 spans 15 residues. V was cut by 2 bases and J by 4 bases, with 15 bases left in between. Germline-derived CDR1 and CDR2 are SGHDT and YYEEEE.

The CDR3 DNA sequence: TGCGCCAGCAGTGAAGGACAGTCGGACAATCAGCCCCAGCATTTT. This gives the protein CASSEGQSDNQPQHF. The gene calls are TRBV10-1 and TRBJ1-5; D perhaps matches TRBD1 (6 bases). Germline CDR1 and CDR2: WNHNN and SYGVQD (reference sequence). There are 15 residues in the CDR3. Trimming cost V 3 bases and J 3 bases, with 12 bases left between them.